Below, one T cell receptor beta chain is given with its context. Germline values: CDR1 DFQATT, CDR2 SNEGSKA (reference sequence). Trimming took off 3 bases at V and 2 bases at J, with 10 bases between the two ends. This CDR3 spans 13 amino acids. This specimen belongs to a study of T-cell reconstitution after alpha-beta-depleted transplantation in children. TCRbeta library preparation incorporated unique molecular identifiers. TCRdb processed the PCR reads anew with MiXCR; each CDR3 protein has one entry. The profile shows around 370,000 distinct CDR3 sequences, 10% to 13% of them singletons. Sequences were derived from PBMCs from the stem cell graft donor, sampled from the stem cell graft. The clonotype originates from a human donor who donated a stem cell graft to a child with acute lymphoblastic leukemia. The V call is TRBV20-1, the J call TRBJ1-1; D is unclear. Written as DNA, the CDR3 is TGCAGTGCTAGTTCCCCTACTAACACTGAAGCTTTCTTT. This gives the protein CSASSPTNTEAFF.